The next 22 T cell receptor beta chains were all read from a single sample in a study of blood T cell repertoires in COVID-19 (dated by TCRdb to the early 2020s). The library was generated by the immunoSEQ multiplex PCR assay. In its TCRdb copy, this immuneACCESS table keeps in-frame sequences only and misses some clones. Where compared with another copy, unresolved V genes explain less than half of these, and the others have no known cause. The sample table holds 90,000 or so clones, of which about 88% were seen once. The biggest ten clones account for 0.95% to 1.5% of the sample. Sequences were obtained from peripheral blood. These receptors originate from a man at least 80 years old with active or convalescent COVID-19.

V gene TRBV2 combines with J gene TRBJ2-1; 7 bases map to TRBD2. This CDR3 region has 15 residues. The ends lost 2 bases at V and 9 bases at J; junction bases unmatched: 10. Germline CDR1 is SNHLY and CDR2 is FYNNEI. In nucleotides, the CDR3 is TGTGCCAGCAGTGAATTGACCGGGAGGACGACTGAGCAGTTCTTC. Translating it yields CASSELTGRTTEQFF.

This rearrangement joins TRBV9 to TRBJ1-1; TRBD1 might be the D (5 bases). V was shortened by 0 bases and J by 2 bases, with 11 bases between the two germline ends. The CDR3 consists of 15 residues. In germline, CDR1 is SGDLS, CDR2 YYNGEE. The CDR3 nucleotides read TGTGCCAGCAGCGTAGATGGGGCTCTAAACACTGAAGCTTTCTTT. This sequence encodes CASSVDGALNTEAFF.

V usage is TRBV29-1 and J usage is TRBJ2-1; possibly TRBD1 for D (7 bases). The germline V gene encodes CDR1 SQVTM and CDR2 ANQGSEA. The CDR3 length is 13 residues. V was shortened by 3 bases and J by 4 bases, with 10 bases between the two germline ends. The DNA for the CDR3 is TGCAGCGTTGACAGGGGGACTTACAATGAGCAGTTCTTC. The encoded protein is CSVDRGTYNEQFF.

V and J are TRBV10-3 and TRBJ1-4; D possibly corresponds to TRBD1 (6 bases). Germline CDR1 reads ENHRY; CDR2 reads SYGVKD. The CDR3 totals 14 residues. Trimming pared 2 bases from V and 7 bases from J, leaving 11 bases between. The chain's CDR3 is CAISEGQLAEKLFF. The DNA for the CDR3 is TGTGCCATCAGTGAGGGACAGTTGGCTGAAAAACTGTTTTTT.

The chain is built from TRBV29-1 and TRBJ2-3, with TRBD1 matching over 8 bases. This CDR3 has 16 amino acids. Losses at the gene ends were 3 bases for V and 4 bases for J; bases not matched to a gene: 12. Germline CDR1 and CDR2: SQVTM and ANQGSEA. CDR3 DNA sequence: TGCAGCGTTGAGGCCGCCGGGACAGGCGGTTCAGATACGCAGTATTTT. It is translated as CSVEAAGTGGSDTQYF.

CDR3 sequence (DNA): TGTGCCAGCCGTTTGCTGGCAGGGTCATACGGGGAGCTGTTTTTT. Protein: CASRLLAGSYGELFF. The chain couples TRBV2 to TRBJ2-2, with D possibly TRBD1 on 5 matching bases. The CDR3 totals 15 residues. V shed 8 bases and J shed 7 bases, with 20 bases lying between them. The germline CDR1 and CDR2 sequences are SNHLY and FYNNEI.

About this clone: A clone one base away is much larger, so this may be a read error. The same CDR3 can be traced to other DNA sequences in this sample. This chain uses TRBV4-2 with TRBJ1-1; the D is unclear. The CDR3 consists of 16 residues. Germline loops: CDR1 LGHNA, CDR2 YNFKEQ. The V end was cut by 0 bases, the J end by 2 bases, with 13 bases between. The CDR3 DNA is TGTGCCAGCAGCCAAGATTCAGGCAGGCTAAACACTGAAGCTTTCTTT. Its protein product is CASSQDSGRLNTEAFF.

V is TRBV3-1 (or the pseudogene TRBV3-2) and J is TRBJ2-7; 12 nucleotides match TRBD2. Germline V gives CDR1 LGHDT, CDR2 YNNKEL (reference sequence). The CDR3 is made up of 19 amino acids. Trimming cost V 0 bases and J 5 bases; bases outside gene matches: 14. DNA for the CDR3: TGTGCCAGCAGCCAAGACTCACTTACTAGCGGGAGGATACTGGACGAGCAGTACTTC. It yields the protein CASSQDSLTSGRILDEQYF.

This chain connects TRBV2 to TRBJ2-1; a weak D match, TRBD2 (5 bases). This CDR3 comprises 11 residues. Germline V lookup: CDR1 SNHLY, CDR2 FYNNEI. The ends were cut back, 8 bases at V and 15 bases at J, with 17 bases in the middle. CDR3 in DNA: TGTGCCAGCGGGAGCGGAGGCGGACCGTTCTTC. Translating gives CASGSGGGPFF.

This chain links TRBV11-2 with TRBJ2-7; D gene uncertain. Trimming shortened V by 4 bases and J by 3 bases, and 10 bases separated the two germline ends. The CDR3 is made up of 13 amino acids. CDR1 and CDR2 (germline): SGHAT, FQNNGV. The chain's CDR3 is CASSYSAGYEQYF. As DNA, the CDR3 is TGTGCCAGCAGCTACTCCGCAGGCTACGAGCAGTACTTC.

V and J are TRBV9 and TRBJ1-1; 8 bases are a match to TRBD1. Germline CDR1 SGDLS, CDR2 YYNGEE. V dropped 4 bases and J dropped 3; count of bases not matched to a gene: 5. The CDR3 contains 14 residues. CDR3 sequence: CASSPQGADTEAFF. Here the CDR3 DNA reads TGTGCCAGCAGCCCGCAGGGGGCGGACACTGAAGCTTTCTTT. Based on the CDR3 plus reference TRBV9 and TRBJ1-1, the full variable domain is DSGVTQTPKHLITATGQRVTLRCSPRSGDLSVYWYQQSLDQGLQFLIQYYNGEERAKGNILERFSAQQFPDLHSELNLSSLELGDSALYFCASSPQGADTEAFFGQGTRLTVV.

The rearrangement uses TRBV7-2 and TRBJ1-2; D is unresolved. Trimming stripped 1 base from V and 7 bases from J, with 10 bases between. Germline lookup yields CDR1 SGHTA and CDR2 FQGNSA. The CDR3 is made up of 13 amino acids. CDR3 nucleotides: TGTGCCAGCAGCTTAGACGGACTACGTGGCTACACCTTC. Protein: CASSLDGLRGYTF.

This chain links TRBV7-2 with TRBJ1-2; possibly TRBD1 for D (5 bases). The CDR3 runs 16 residues. V gave up 2 bases and J gave up 4 bases, with 17 bases separating them. Germline V CDR1 and CDR2: SGHTA, FQGNSA. Here the CDR3 reads CASSLRQRAQGYGYTF. The CDR3 coding sequence is TGTGCCAGCAGCTTACGGCAGAGAGCCCAGGGCTATGGCTACACCTTC.

The rearrangement uses TRBV7-8 and TRBJ2-1, with 10 positions matching TRBD1. The CDR3 is made up of 17 amino acids. V lost 5 bases to trimming and J lost 8 bases; unmatched junction nucleotides: 15. CDR1 is SGHVS, CDR2 FQNEAQ, per germline. CDR3 in amino acids: CASSLRGRGQGIDEQFF. The CDR3 DNA reads as TGTGCCAGCAGCCTCCGGGGGCGGGGACAGGGGATCGATGAGCAGTTCTTC.

The chain combines TRBV11-2 with TRBJ2-7; 8 positions match TRBD1. The germline V gene encodes CDR1 SGHAT and CDR2 FQNNGV. The V segment lost 6 bases and the J segment 7 bases; nucleotides outside the gene matches: 11. This CDR3 spans 14 amino acids. The CDR3 is CASSGKTGVREQYF. The CDR3, as DNA: TGTGCCAGCAGTGGGAAGACAGGGGTGCGGGAGCAGTACTTC.

This chain links TRBV9 with TRBJ2-1, with 8 bases aligning to TRBD2. This CDR3 region has 15 residues. Germline trimming cut 0 bases from V and 5 bases from J; bases unmatched to any gene: 4. CDR1 is SGDLS, CDR2 YYNGEE, per germline. The CDR3 coding sequence is TGTGCCAGCAGCGTAGCACAACTAGCGGACAATGAGCAGTTCTTC. Protein: CASSVAQLADNEQFF.

V and J are TRBV5-1 and TRBJ1-5, with a possible D match to TRBD1 (5 bases). The CDR3 consists of 20 residues. Germline V gene lookup returns CDR1 SGHRS and CDR2 YFSETQ. V lost 0 bases to trimming and J lost 6 bases, with 28 bases between them. The CDR3 region has the DNA TGCGCCAGCAGCTTGGATCGCCCAGGGCTGATAAGGTTGACGAGTCAGCCCCAGCATTTT. Translating gives CASSLDRPGLIRLTSQPQHF.

This clone came up a few times. The chain links TRBV9 to TRBJ2-5, with 10 bases identical to TRBD2. The CDR3 consists of 14 residues. V trimming: 4 bases; J trimming: 1 base; junction bases outside the gene matches: 1. Germline CDR1 and CDR2: SGDLS and YYNGEE. CDR3 loop: CASSRTSGQETQYF. Written as DNA, the CDR3 is TGTGCCAGCAGCCGGACTAGCGGCCAAGAGACCCAGTACTTC.

The chain combines TRBV28 with TRBJ1-2; 11 bases are shared with TRBD1. CDR1 is MDHEN, CDR2 SYDVKM, per germline. J gave up 0 bases and V 5 bases, and 2 bases lay outside the gene matches. The CDR3 is 15 residues long. As DNA, the CDR3 is TGTGCCAGCAGTAGGGGACAGGGGGCTAACTATGGCTACACCTTC. This translates into CASSRGQGANYGYTF.

This rearrangement joins TRBV11-2 to TRBJ2-2; D is unclear. V shed 6 bases and J shed 5 bases, with 16 bases lying between them. The CDR3 totals 15 residues. The germline V gene encodes CDR1 SGHAT and CDR2 FQNNGV. CDR3: CASRSAGFRTGELFF. DNA of the CDR3: TGTGCCAGCAGATCCGCAGGATTTAGGACCGGGGAGCTGTTTTTT.

V and J are TRBV4-2 and TRBJ2-1; no clear D gene. CDR1 and CDR2 (germline): LGHNA, YNFKEQ. The CDR3 is 16 amino acids. V dropped 3 bases and J dropped 8 bases, with 20 bases sitting between them. In DNA, the CDR3 is TGTGCCAGCAGCCAGAGCACGACAATCTTAGGCGATGAGCAGTTCTTC. Its protein product is CASSQSTTILGDEQFF.

The J gene is TRBJ2-5, the V gene TRBV7-2; TRBD2 is a possible D gene (5 bases). The CDR3 is made up of 15 amino acids. Germline V gene data show CDR1 as SGHTA and CDR2 as FQGNSA. Trimming stripped 1 base from V and 5 bases from J, with 14 bases between. CDR3 in amino acids: CASSLDVVGVETQYF. The DNA of the CDR3 is TGTGCCAGCAGCTTAGACGTTGTGGGAGTGGAGACCCAGTACTTC.